This TCR beta chain was retrieved from a study of liver allograft versus peripheral blood T cells. Study-level information: Peripheral blood of the recipients supplied T cell receptor repertoires that were compared with those in transplanted livers.

This clonotype has more than one count but fewer than ten. Its cognate antigen is unknown. TCRdb passed the reads through MiXCR, listing each CDR3 protein once. The table shows 9,000 to 13,000 distinct CDR3 sequences, with 20% to 25% occurring only once. The CDR3 totals 14 residues. The V gene's germline CDR1 is MNHEY and CDR2 SVGEGT. Trimming cost V 7 bases and J 8 bases; bases outside gene matches: 13. The study, taken as a whole, reports: Reportedly, the T cell receptor repertoires present inside liver allografts differed from those in peripheral blood.

The sequence came from a human patient who had a liver transplant. The graft donor may have given rise to some T cells. J is TRBJ1-2 and V is TRBV6-2 or TRBV6-3; the match to TRBD1 covers 7 bases. CDR3 loop: CASNLRDSGRGYTF. The CDR3 DNA reads as TGTGCCAGCAATCTGCGGGACAGCGGTCGGGGCTACACCTTC.